The TCR beta chain under discussion was sequenced for a study of T cells in Graves' hyperthyroidism and ophthalmopathy. TCR beta CDR3 regions were amplified from RNA transcripts. An initial round of RT-PCR targeting the TCR CDR3 relied on the HTBI primer set. TCRdb analysed the multiplex PCR reads with MiXCR anew, one entry per CDR3 protein. The profile covers 650,000 to 850,000 distinct CDR3 sequences, with around 20% appearing a single time and approximately 16% taken by the ten largest. Regarding the study as a whole: The model identified upcoming ophthalmopathy a median approximately seven months ahead of onset.

The V gene lost 7 bases and the J gene lost 1 base, with 16 bases spanning the gap. CDR3 size: 15 residues. Looked up from germline, CDR1 is MGHDK and CDR2 is SYGVNS. A remark on this clonotype: Its antigen is not identified.

The source material was blood. J is TRBJ1-1 and V is TRBV25-1; D not certain. This TCR was sampled from a woman aged 50 to 60 with Graves' hyperthyroidism that later progressed to Graves' ophthalmopathy. DNA of the CDR3: TGTGCCAGCATGCCATACGGGGTTAGGAACACTGAAGCTTTCTTT. As protein: CASMPYGVRNTEAFF.